This passage covers 29 T cell receptor beta chains from one sample sequenced in a study of Ad26.COV2.S vaccination and SARS-CoV-2 variants. Treatment here: around 19 received Ad26.COV2.S at low or high dose, single or two shots; roughly 5 received placebo; per-sample allocation not given. Each sample was drawn 63 days after the first injection (of vaccine or placebo). This table comes from immunoSEQ multiplex PCR, and its TCRdb copy is limited to in-frame clones, with some not included. The sample consists of about half a million clones, roughly 87% of them appearing once. The sequencing used peripheral blood, collected in a trial of Ad26.COV2.S vaccine versus placebo. All receptors come from a person between 18 and 60 years old who received the Ad26.COV2.S COVID-19 vaccine or a placebo.

This clone was seen a handful of times. V usage is TRBV7-8 and J usage is TRBJ2-7, with TRBD1 matching over 9 bases. Germline CDR1 is SGHVS and CDR2 is FQNEAQ. The J segment lost 1 base and the V segment lost 5 bases, leaving 6 bases of the junction unmatched. The CDR3 extends over 15 amino acids. The CDR3 here is CASSGDRGTSYEQYF. DNA for the CDR3: TGTGCCAGCAGCGGAGACAGGGGGACATCCTACGAGCAGTACTTC.

The CDR3 spells CASSLSGLHTEAFF. CDR3 sequence (DNA): TGTGCCAGCAGCTTATCAGGGCTGCACACTGAAGCTTTCTTT. The V call is TRBV7-2, the J call TRBJ1-1, with D tentatively TRBD1 (5 bases). The CDR3 is made up of 14 amino acids. The V and J ends lost 2 bases and 3 bases respectively, with 10 bases between them. The germline V gene has CDR1 SGHTA and CDR2 FQGNSA.

This chain links TRBV7-9 with TRBJ1-2; D might be TRBD1 (6 bases). V was shortened by 5 bases and J by 13 bases, with 14 bases between the two germline ends. The CDR3 has 11 residues. Germline lookup yields CDR1 SEHNR and CDR2 FQNEAQ (reference sequence). CDR3 DNA sequence: TGTGCCAGCAGCACAACAGGGATTCCCACCTTC. This translates into CASSTTGIPTF.

The chain employs TRBV5-1 and TRBJ1-6, with TRBD1 identical over 7 bases. The CDR3 extends over 13 amino acids. From germline, CDR1 is SGHRS and CDR2 YFSETQ. V was clipped by 4 bases and J by 9 bases; unmatched bases: 4. CDR3 loop: CASSPDRVSPLHF. The CDR3 DNA reads TGCGCCAGCAGCCCCGACAGGGTTTCACCCCTCCACTTT.

V is TRBV7-9 and J is TRBJ2-1, with D unresolved. CDR1 and CDR2 from the germline V gene are SEHNR and FQNEAQ (reference sequence). Trimming stripped 0 bases from V and 0 bases from J, with 9 bases between. The length of the CDR3 is 16 residues. CDR3 DNA sequence: TGTGCCAGCAGCTTAGCGGTGGGCCCCTCCTACAATGAGCAGTTCTTC. Translating gives CASSLAVGPSYNEQFF. The full variable domain, its missing parts supplied by reference TRBV7-9 and TRBJ2-1, is DTGVSQNPRHKITKRGQNVTFRCDPISEHNRLYWYRQTLGQGPEFLTYFQNEAQLEKSRLLSDRFSAERPKGSFSTLEIQRTEQGDSAMYLCASSLAVGPSYNEQFFGPGTRLTVL.

The chain recombines TRBV28 with TRBJ2-5; possible D gene TRBD2, 6 bases. Germline assignment: CDR1 MDHEN and CDR2 SYDVKM. V was clipped by 5 bases and J by 5 bases, with 18 bases between them. There are 15 residues in the CDR3. The CDR3 sequence is CASSPHGVGGETQYF. The CDR3 DNA is TGTGCCAGCAGTCCCCACGGGGTAGGAGGGGAGACCCAGTACTTC.

V and J are TRBV9 and TRBJ2-3, with D perhaps given as TRBD1 or TRBD2 (5 bases each). Germline-derived CDR1 and CDR2 are SGDLS and YYNGEE. Trimming left V 4 bases short and J 2 bases short, with 11 bases between. The CDR3 runs 14 residues. CDR3 in DNA: TGTGCCAGCAGCCCCCTTGGGACCACAGATACGCAGTATTTT. This encodes CASSPLGTTDTQYF.

Details on this clone: Other nucleotide sequences from this sample produce the same CDR3. J is TRBJ1-1 and V is TRBV6-5, with D unclear. Germline V gene lookup returns CDR1 MNHEY and CDR2 SVGAGI. The CDR3 covers 11 residues. Trimming cost V 6 bases and J 2 bases, with 4 bases left between them. As DNA, the CDR3 is TGTGCCAGCAGCTCAAACACTGAAGCTTTCTTT. It specifies CASSSNTEAFF.

The chain combines TRBV30 with TRBJ1-1; a possible D gene is TRBD1 (5 bases). Germline loops: CDR1 GTSNPN, CDR2 SVGIG (reference sequence). V was clipped by 8 bases and J by 1 base, with 11 bases between them. The CDR3 extends over 12 amino acids. For the CDR3, the DNA is TGTGCCCAACAGGTGAGGAACACTGAAGCTTTCTTT. This translates into CAQQVRNTEAFF. Together with reference TRBV30 and TRBJ1-1, the CDR3 gives the full variable domain: SQTIHQWPATLVQPVGSPLSLECTVEGTSNPNLYWYRQAAGRGLQLLFYSVGIGQISSEVPQNLSASRPQDRQFILSSKKLLLSDSGFYLCAQQVRNTEAFFGQGTRLTVV.

The DNA for the CDR3 is TGCGCCAGCAGCCGGGACACCCCCTACGAGCAGTACTTC. Translated, it gives CASSRDTPYEQYF. The gene calls are TRBV5-1 and TRBJ2-7, with D maybe TRBD1 (6 bases). V lost 4 bases and J 2 bases, leaving 10 bases between the germline ends. The CDR3 has 13 residues. CDR1 is SGHRS, CDR2 YFSETQ, per germline.

The chain combines TRBV4-2 with TRBJ2-3; 8 bases align to TRBD2. Trimming removed 0 bases from V and 1 base from J; junction bases left unmatched: 3. CDR1 and CDR2 (germline): LGHNA, YNFKEQ. CDR3 length equals 16 residues. The CDR3 here is CASSQEKLAGTDTQYF. In DNA form, the CDR3 reads TGTGCCAGCAGCCAAGAAAAACTAGCGGGCACAGATACGCAGTATTTT.

Remarks on this clone: This sample also contains other DNA sequences that code for the same CDR3. The J gene is TRBJ1-6, the V gene TRBV18; 9 positions agree with TRBD1. V lost 0 bases and J lost 6; bases outside the gene matches: 0. CDR1 is KGHSH and CDR2 is LQKENI in the germline V gene. The CDR3 contains 15 residues. The CDR3 sequence is CASSPPGQGNSPLHF. In nucleotides, the CDR3 is TGTGCCAGCTCACCACCGGGACAGGGTAATTCACCCCTCCACTTT. The variable domain in full, with the rest retrieved from reference TRBV18 and TRBJ1-6, is NAGVMQNPRHLVRRRGQEARLRCSPMKGHSHVYWYRQLPEEGLKFMVYLQKENIIDESGMPKERFSAEFPKEGPSILRIQQVVRGDSAAYFCASSPPGQGNSPLHFGNGTRLTVT.

The V gene is TRBV14, the J gene TRBJ2-7, with D uncertain. Trimming cost V 2 bases and J 6 bases, with 5 bases left between them. Germline V gene sequence: CDR1 SGHDN, CDR2 FVKESK. This CDR3 has 11 residues. In nucleotides, the CDR3 is TGTGCCAGCAGCCAATATGTCGAGCAGTACTTC. Protein sequence: CASSQYVEQYF.

The J gene is TRBJ2-7, the V gene TRBV5-5; a weak D match, TRBD1 (6 bases). Trimming pared 4 bases from V and 2 bases from J, leaving 10 bases between. Germline V gene sequence: CDR1 SGHKS, CDR2 YYEKEE (reference sequence). CDR3 length equals 13 residues. Written as DNA, the CDR3 is TGTGCCAGCAGCGGGAACAGGGCCTACGAGCAGTACTTC. Translation gives CASSGNRAYEQYF.

This clone was counted once. The chain combines TRBV30 with TRBJ1-2; D call uncertain. V was shortened by 5 bases and J by 4 bases, with 35 bases between the two germline ends. The CDR3 is 20 amino acids. The germline CDR1 and CDR2 sequences are GTSNPN and SVGIG (reference sequence). The CDR3 DNA reads as TGTGCCTGGGAAATACCGAGGCCTTCCCCAATAGGGCTGGGCCTCTATGGCTACACCTTC. Residues: CAWEIPRPSPIGLGLYGYTF.

The CDR3 loop reads CASSESPGLAWEQYF. For the CDR3, the DNA is TGTGCCAGCAGTGAAAGTCCGGGACTAGCGTGGGAGCAGTACTTC. This rearrangement joins TRBV6-1 to TRBJ2-7; 10 bases map to TRBD2. The V gene end was trimmed by 2 bases and the J gene end by 7 bases; junction bases not matched to a gene: 8. This CDR3 is 15 amino acids long. Germline CDR1 MNHNS, CDR2 SASEGT.

This chain connects TRBV6-5 to TRBJ1-1, with 7 bases identical to TRBD1. Germline V lookup: CDR1 MNHEY, CDR2 SVGAGI. The CDR3 is made up of 15 amino acids. V shed 8 bases, J shed 1 base, and the junction held 10 bases outside the gene matches. The CDR3 is CASAPTGLGNTEAFF. The CDR3 DNA reads as TGTGCCAGCGCCCCGACAGGGCTGGGGAACACTGAAGCTTTCTTT.

The chain joins TRBV9 to TRBJ2-2; D unresolved. V lost 0 bases and J lost 4, with 10 bases in between. From germline, CDR1 is SGDLS and CDR2 YYNGEE. The CDR3 extends over 15 amino acids. Here the CDR3 reads CASSVGWAPTGELFF. The CDR3 nucleotides read TGTGCCAGCAGCGTAGGGTGGGCTCCCACCGGGGAGCTGTTTTTT.

V is TRBV6-5 and J is TRBJ2-3; D is uncertain. V lost 2 bases and J lost 0, with 6 bases in between. This CDR3 comprises 14 residues. Per the germline V gene, CDR1 is MNHEY and CDR2 is SVGAGI. CDR3 nucleotides: TGTGCCAGCAGTTACAAGGACAGCACAGATACGCAGTATTTT. Encoded protein: CASSYKDSTDTQYF.

In its sample, this clone was seen a few times. V is TRBV24-1 and J is TRBJ1-2, with D tentatively TRBD1 (5 bases). This CDR3 comprises 12 residues. Germline V CDR1 and CDR2: KGHDR, SFDVKD. Trimming removed 12 bases from V and 3 bases from J, with 13 bases in between. The CDR3 DNA is TGTGCCCCCCGGGGGGTGCACTATGGCTACACCTTC. This encodes CAPRGVHYGYTF.

V gene TRBV5-4 combines with J gene TRBJ2-6, with 14 nucleotides matching TRBD2. Germline-derived CDR1 and CDR2 are SGHNT and YYREEE (reference sequence). V lost 3 bases and J lost 2; bases outside the gene matches: 4. The CDR3 has 18 residues. CDR3 amino acids: CASSYGLAGGTGANVLTF. In nucleotides, the CDR3 is TGTGCCAGCAGCTATGGACTAGCGGGAGGAACTGGGGCCAACGTCCTGACTTTC.

This clone was detected only once. The chain combines TRBV11-2 with TRBJ2-1; D gene ambiguous. The CDR3 has 15 residues. Germline V CDR1 and CDR2: SGHAT, FQNNGV. The V gene lost 5 bases and the J gene lost 2 bases, with 13 bases spanning the gap. CDR3 sequence reads: CASSPQPDTYNEQFF. CDR3 coding DNA: TGTGCCAGCAGCCCCCAACCAGACACCTACAATGAGCAGTTCTTC.

CDR3 amino acids: CASSLGPRQGIVDSPLHF. CDR3 DNA sequence: TGTGCCAGCAGCTTAGGACCTAGACAGGGGATCGTAGATTCACCCCTCCACTTT. The genes are TRBV13 and TRBJ1-6; 8 bases align to TRBD1. The CDR3 sequence is 18 residues long. Germline V gene sequence: CDR1 PRHDT, CDR2 FYEKMQ (reference sequence). Trimming took 0 bases from V and 8 from J; bases not matched to a gene: 12. The variable domain in full, completed from reference TRBV13 and TRBJ1-6, reads AAGVIQSPRHLIKEKRETATLKCYPIPRHDTVYWYQQGPGQDPQFLISFYEKMQSDKGSIPDRFSAQQFSDYHSELNMSSLELGDSALYFCASSLGPRQGIVDSPLHFGNGTRLTVT.

This clone has only one observation. CDR3 loop: CASRVTESRAQPQHF. CDR3 bases: TGTGCCAGTAGGGTAACAGAGAGTCGTGCTCAGCCCCAGCATTTT. The chain recombines TRBV19 with TRBJ1-5, with no clear D. The germline V gene encodes CDR1 LNHDA and CDR2 SQIVND (reference sequence). The CDR3 runs 15 residues. Trimming took off 6 bases at V and 6 bases at J, with 18 bases between the two ends.

The chain links TRBV18 to TRBJ1-1; no clear D. The CDR3 consists of 13 residues. The germline V gene has CDR1 KGHSH and CDR2 LQKENI. V lost 2 bases, J lost 0 bases, and 4 bases lay in between. The CDR3 nucleotides read TGTGCCAGCTCACCAGCTTTGAACACTGAAGCTTTCTTT. This encodes CASSPALNTEAFF.

The chain recombines TRBV7-3 with TRBJ1-1; no firm D call. V gave up 0 bases and J gave up 1 base, with 6 bases separating them. The CDR3 length is 14 residues. Germline V gene sequence: CDR1 SGHTA, CDR2 FQGTGA. CDR3 DNA sequence: TGTGCCAGCAGCTTAACCGGCCAGAACACTGAAGCTTTCTTT. As protein: CASSLTGQNTEAFF. The whole variable domain, filled in from reference TRBV7-3 and TRBJ1-1, reads GAGVSQTPSNKVTEKGKYVELRCDPISGHTALYWYRQSLGQGPEFLIYFQGTGAADDSGLPNDRFFAVRPEGSVSTLKIQRTERGDSAVYLCASSLTGQNTEAFFGQGTRLTVV.

The J gene is TRBJ1-4, the V gene TRBV30; no firm D call. Germline V gives CDR1 GTSNPN, CDR2 SVGIG (reference sequence). This CDR3 region has 16 residues. Trimming took off 4 bases at V and 0 bases at J, with 15 bases between the two ends. The CDR3 DNA reads TGTGCCTGGACTCACCGGCGGGAACCAACTAATGAAAAACTGTTTTTT. Protein product: CAWTHRREPTNEKLFF.

The J gene is TRBJ1-4, the V gene TRBV7-9; no reliable D call. Trimming stripped 9 bases from V and 7 bases from J, with 12 bases between. Germline CDR1 is SEHNR and CDR2 is FQNEAQ (reference sequence). The CDR3 is 12 amino acids. Written as DNA, the CDR3 is TGTGCCAGTGAGGCGAGTAGTGAAAAACTGTTTTTT. Translating it yields CASEASSEKLFF.

J is TRBJ2-7 and V is TRBV7-9; D might be TRBD1 (6 bases). Between the trimmed V and J ends, which lost 5 bases and 5 bases, there was a span of 16 bases. The CDR3 consists of 14 residues. CDR1 SEHNR and CDR2 FQNEAQ come from the germline V gene (reference sequence). The CDR3 coding sequence is TGTGCCAGCAGCAAACAGGGAATGGGCGACGAGCAGTACTTC. As protein: CASSKQGMGDEQYF.